A selection of T cell receptor beta chains follows, all from one sample in a study of long-term antiretroviral therapy in people with HIV. Clones were sequenced by immunoSEQ multiplex PCR, and TCRdb holds only the in-frame ones, with some missing. The sample has more than 7,000 clones, around 74% seen once; the top ten hold approximately 17%. The specimen was unsorted PBMCs, collected about 0.9 years before starting antiretroviral therapy. The receptor set was obtained from a man aged 40-49 years with HIV. CDR3s include the opening cysteine and the closing phenylalanine or tryptophan. The order of the fields is CDR3 DNA, CDR3 protein, D gene, J gene, V gene, clone size. D genes are given only for firm matches. Clone size is given for some rows only: seen once, a few or many times, or a class if the clone is expanded.

DNA: TGTGCCAGCAGTGAGTCGCCCGCCGGGACTCGGTATTTT; CDR3: CASSESPAGTRYF; D: NA; J: TRBJ2-3; V: TRBV6-4; size: NA
DNA: TGTGCCAGCAGCTTACCGGGGACAGGAGTCACCGGGGAGCTGTTTTTT; CDR3: CASSLPGTGVTGELFF; D: TRBD1; J: TRBJ2-2; V: TRBV5-6; size: NA
DNA: TGTGCCAGCAGTTTCGGGGGCCCTAACTATGGCTACACCTTC; CDR3: CASSFGGPNYGYTF; D: NA; J: TRBJ1-2; V: TRBV27; size: NA
DNA: TGCGCCAGCACCTGGGGGTCAGACTACGAGCAGTACTTC; CDR3: CASTWGSDYEQYF; D: NA; J: TRBJ2-7; V: TRBV5-1; size: few
DNA: TGTGCCAGCGGCGGGACATCCTACGAGCAGTACTTC; CDR3: CASGGTSYEQYF; D: NA; J: TRBJ2-7; V: TRBV14; size: NA
DNA: TGTGCCAGCAGCCCTCGGGGTACCGGGGAGCTGTTTTTT; CDR3: CASSPRGTGELFF; D: NA; J: TRBJ2-2; V: TRBV7-8; size: NA
DNA: TGTGCCAGCAGACGCCCAAGAGGGCAGGGGGGCACAGATACGCAGTATTTT; CDR3: CASRRPRGQGGTDTQYF; D: TRBD1; J: TRBJ2-3; V: TRBV7-2; size: NA
DNA: TGTGCCTGGAGCAGGGATCCGAACACTGAAGCTTTCTTT; CDR3: CAWSRDPNTEAFF; D: NA; J: TRBJ1-1; V: TRBV30; size: NA
DNA: TGCGCCAGCAGCTTGCGCGGGGGAGACACAGATACGCAGTATTTT; CDR3: CASSLRGGDTDTQYF; D: TRBD2; J: TRBJ2-3; V: TRBV5-1; size: NA
DNA: TGTGCCAGCAGTGTCAGGGGTGGGGATACGCAGTATTTT; CDR3: CASSVRGGDTQYF; D: NA; J: TRBJ2-3; V: TRBV11-2; size: few
DNA: TGTGCCAGCAACTTAGATCTGGAAGGTCTCTCTGGAAACACCATATATTTT; CDR3: CASNLDLEGLSGNTIYF; D: NA; J: TRBJ1-3; V: TRBV11-2; size: NA
DNA: TGTGCCAGCAGCTTGGGTCTAGCGGGGGTTAACACCGGGGAGCTGTTTTTT; CDR3: CASSLGLAGVNTGELFF; D: TRBD2; J: TRBJ2-2; V: TRBV7-6; size: NA
DNA: TGCGCCAGACAGGGGCCCGGGGGGCCCCAGCATTTT; CDR3: CARQGPGGPQHF; D: TRBD1; J: TRBJ1-5; V: TRBV23-1; size: NA
DNA: TGTGCCAGCAACACTGGACAGCTTAACTATGGCTACACCTTC; CDR3: CASNTGQLNYGYTF; D: NA; J: TRBJ1-2; V: TRBV6-6; size: NA
DNA: TGTGCCATCAGTGATGGGGGTAGGGGACAACCTAATACGCAGTATTTT; CDR3: CAISDGGRGQPNTQYF; D: NA; J: TRBJ2-3; V: TRBV10-3; size: NA
DNA: TGCGCCAGCAGCCAAGGGTTTGGATACTACGAGCAGTACTTC; CDR3: CASSQGFGYYEQYF; D: NA; J: TRBJ2-7; V: TRBV4-3; size: NA
DNA: TGTGCCACCAGCAGAATCCCCCTCCCTCAAGACTATGGCTACACCTTC; CDR3: CATSRIPLPQDYGYTF; D: NA; J: TRBJ1-2; V: TRBV15; size: NA
DNA: TGTGCCAGCAGCTTGAGCCCAACGAACACCGGGGAGCTGTTTTTT; CDR3: CASSLSPTNTGELFF; D: NA; J: TRBJ2-2; V: TRBV7-9; size: once
DNA: TGTGCCAGCTCCTCTCTGGACAGTAATTCACCCCTCCACTTT; CDR3: CASSSLDSNSPLHF; D: NA; J: TRBJ1-6; V: TRBV7-8; size: NA
DNA: TGCGCCAGCAGCTTGGGGGCTGGCTACGAGCAGTACTTC; CDR3: CASSLGAGYEQYF; D: NA; J: TRBJ2-7; V: TRBV5-1; size: medium-sized
DNA: TGTGCCAGCAGTTACGGGTCGGGGTCCCCTTCGGGCTACACCTTC; CDR3: CASSYGSGSPSGYTF; D: NA; J: TRBJ1-2; V: TRBV6-5; size: NA
DNA: TGCGCCAGCAGCCCGACAGGGGGGTTCAATGAGCAGTTCTTC; CDR3: CASSPTGGFNEQFF; D: TRBD1; J: TRBJ2-1; V: TRBV5-1; size: NA
DNA: TGTGCCAGCAGGGGAGGTTGGGGTGAATTCTACAATGAGCAGTTCTTC; CDR3: CASRGGWGEFYNEQFF; D: NA; J: TRBJ2-1; V: TRBV27; size: NA
DNA: TGTGCCAGCACAAACCGGGCCCCCACAGATACGCAGTATTTT; CDR3: CASTNRAPTDTQYF; D: NA; J: TRBJ2-3; V: TRBV27; size: NA
DNA: TGTGCCAGCAGTTACGACGGGCCCATCAGCTCCTACGAGCAGTACTTC; CDR3: CASSYDGPISSYEQYF; D: NA; J: TRBJ2-7; V: TRBV6-6; size: few
DNA: TGTGCCATCAGTGAGTCGGCTTACTCTGGAAACACCATATATTTT; CDR3: CAISESAYSGNTIYF; D: NA; J: TRBJ1-3; V: TRBV10-3; size: NA
DNA: TGCGCCAGCAGCCCCCTAGCGGGGGTACACGAGCAGTACTTC; CDR3: CASSPLAGVHEQYF; D: TRBD2; J: TRBJ2-7; V: TRBV5-1; size: NA
DNA: TGTGCCAGCAGCTTTGAGAGCACGGGCACAGATACGCAGTATTTT; CDR3: CASSFESTGTDTQYF; D: NA; J: TRBJ2-3; V: TRBV5-6; size: few
DNA: TGTGCCAGCAGCGCCCGACAGCCAGATACGCAGTATTTT; CDR3: CASSARQPDTQYF; D: NA; J: TRBJ2-3; V: TRBV9; size: NA
DNA: TGTGCCAGCAGTGAAGGCCGGAGGGATCAGCCCCAGCATTTT; CDR3: CASSEGRRDQPQHF; D: NA; J: TRBJ1-5; V: TRBV2; size: NA
DNA: TGCAGCTCCCGGGGCCCCCAAAAACAGACAGGGGGCCTATTGAGCAATCAGCCCCAGCATTTT; CDR3: CSSRGPQKQTGGLLSNQPQHF; D: TRBD1; J: TRBJ1-5; V: TRBV29-1; size: few
DNA: TGTGCCAGCAGCTTAGGGTCGAGCAATCAGCCCCAGCATTTT; CDR3: CASSLGSSNQPQHF; D: NA; J: TRBJ1-5; V: TRBV11-2; size: NA
DNA: TGTGCCAGCAGTCCCACAGTTAACACCGGGGAGCTGTTTTTT; CDR3: CASSPTVNTGELFF; D: NA; J: TRBJ2-2; V: TRBV6-5; size: NA
DNA: TGTGCCAGCAGCGTAGCAACGGCAGATACGCAGTATTTT; CDR3: CASSVATADTQYF; D: NA; J: TRBJ2-3; V: TRBV9; size: NA
DNA: TGTGCCAGCAGCACCCAGGGTTCTGGGGCCAACGTCCTGACTTTC; CDR3: CASSTQGSGANVLTF; D: NA; J: TRBJ2-6; V: TRBV7-3; size: NA
DNA: TGCGCCAGCAGCCGGACGGAGACCTACGAGCAGTACTTC; CDR3: CASSRTETYEQYF; D: NA; J: TRBJ2-7; V: TRBV4-1; size: NA
DNA: TGCGCCAGCAGCCAAGAAAAGGGGTGGGAAAAACTGTTTTTT; CDR3: CASSQEKGWEKLFF; D: NA; J: TRBJ1-4; V: TRBV4-1; size: few
DNA: TGCGCCAGCAGCTTGAGTGCCGCGAACACTGAAGCTTTCTTT; CDR3: CASSLSAANTEAFF; D: NA; J: TRBJ1-1; V: TRBV5-1; size: NA
DNA: TGTGCCAGCAGCTTAGGGCGGGGGGTCTCCTACGAGCAGTACTTC; CDR3: CASSLGRGVSYEQYF; D: TRBD2; J: TRBJ2-7; V: TRBV7-2; size: NA
DNA: TGTGCCAGCAGCTGGGCTAGCGGAACCAATGAGCAGTTCTTC; CDR3: CASSWASGTNEQFF; D: TRBD2; J: TRBJ2-1; V: TRBV5-5; size: NA
DNA: TGCGCCAGCAGCTTGGAATCCCAGTACTATAATTCACCCCTCCACTTT; CDR3: CASSLESQYYNSPLHF; D: NA; J: TRBJ1-6; V: TRBV5-1; size: medium-sized
DNA: TGTGCCAGCAGTGAGAGCAGGGGGAGGGACGAGCAGTACTTC; CDR3: CASSESRGRDEQYF; D: NA; J: TRBJ2-7; V: TRBV6-1; size: once
DNA: TGTGCCAGCAGAGTCTACACCGGGGAGCTGTTTTTT; CDR3: CASRVYTGELFF; D: NA; J: TRBJ2-2; V: TRBV6-5; size: NA
DNA: TGTGCCAGCAGCCCAATGGGGACGGTTAATGAAAAACTGTTTTTT; CDR3: CASSPMGTVNEKLFF; D: NA; J: TRBJ1-4; V: TRBV11-2; size: NA
DNA: TGTGCCAGCAGCTTAGACAGGGGGAATCAGCCCCAGCATTTT; CDR3: CASSLDRGNQPQHF; D: TRBD1; J: TRBJ1-5; V: TRBV7-2; size: NA
DNA: TGTGCCAGCAGCTTCTTCAGGGGAACTGGGGCCAACGTCCTGACTTTC; CDR3: CASSFFRGTGANVLTF; D: NA; J: TRBJ2-6; V: TRBV5-8; size: NA
DNA: TGTGCCAGCAGTTTTAGCGGGGGGGCCGGCGAGCAGTACTTC; CDR3: CASSFSGGAGEQYF; D: TRBD2; J: TRBJ2-7; V: TRBV27; size: NA